This T cell receptor (beta chain) is drawn from a study of blood T cell repertoires in COVID-19. Germline CDR1 MNHEY, CDR2 SVGEGT. This CDR3 is 18 amino acids long. V gave up 0 bases and J gave up 7 bases, with 19 bases separating them. Profiling relied on immunoSEQ multiplex PCR, and the TCRdb table lists in-frame clones only, not all of them. This table holds around 200,000 clones, approximately 87% found once. The chain couples TRBV6-2 or TRBV6-3 to TRBJ1-6, with D perhaps matching TRBD1 (6 bases). This sequence was found in a man between 18 and 29 years old with active or convalescent COVID-19. Sequenced sample: peripheral blood. The DNA for the CDR3 is TGTGCCAGCAGTTACTCGAGGGTCCGGGACACCCCCAATTCACCCCTCCACTTT. It is translated as CASSYSRVRDTPNSPLHF.